The 4 T cell receptor beta chains presented below share a single source sample, sequenced in a study of T cell responses to AZD1222 COVID-19 vaccine (dated by TCRdb to about 2021). The time point label for this specimen denotes: baseline before first vaccination. Library preparation used the immunoSEQ multiplex PCR assay. TCRdb limited this immuneACCESS table to in-frame rearrangements with V and J called. A share of clones is missing; checked studies link under half to unresolved V genes, and the rest is unexplained. The sample table records about 110,000 clones; approximately 90% of these occur just once. The ten top clones hold over 1.5% of the sample. The specimen comprised peripheral blood, sampled on day 0 of AZD1222 vaccination. These receptor sequences come from an adult in good health.

The V and J genes are TRBV5-5 and TRBJ1-1; D gene ambiguous. There are 14 residues in the CDR3. CDR1 and CDR2 from the germline V gene are SGHKS and YYEKEE (reference sequence). V was cut by 5 bases and J by 7 bases, with 18 bases left in between. The CDR3 reads CASSIATGPVEAFF. The CDR3 region has the DNA TGTGCCAGCAGTATTGCTACCGGGCCTGTTGAAGCTTTCTTT. Based on the CDR3 plus reference TRBV5-5 and TRBJ1-1, the full variable domain is DAGVTQSPTHLIKTRGQQVTLRCSPISGHKSVSWYQQVLGQGPQFIFQYYEKEERGRGNFPDRFSARQFPNYSSELNVNALLLGDSALYLCASSIATGPVEAFFGQGTRLTVV.

The genes are TRBV7-2 and TRBJ2-7; the match to TRBD2 covers 9 bases. The junction had 8 bases not matched to a gene; V was cut back by 5 bases and J by 6 bases. The CDR3 contains 14 residues. CDR1 is SGHTA and CDR2 is FQGNSA in the germline V gene. CDR3 loop: CASSLSGSSREQYF. Here the CDR3 DNA reads TGTGCCAGCAGCCTTAGCGGGAGCTCTCGCGAGCAGTACTTC.

This clone is categorized as medium-sized (0.01 to 0.1%). The chain couples TRBV6-5 to TRBJ1-1; D gene uncertain. V was pared by 5 bases and J by 10 bases, with 14 bases between. CDR3 length: 12 residues. The V gene's germline CDR1 is MNHEY and CDR2 SVGAGI. The CDR3: CASSQLGLGAFF. CDR3 bases: TGTGCCAGCAGTCAGCTGGGGTTGGGAGCTTTCTTT.

The chain carries TRBV7-9 and TRBJ1-2; 7 bases fit TRBD1. The junction had 16 bases not matched to a gene; V was cut back by 5 bases and J by 1 base. The length of the CDR3 is 18 residues. Germline-derived CDR1 and CDR2 are SEHNR and FQNEAQ (reference sequence). The CDR3 sequence: CASSTGDIAGQFNYGYTF. CDR3 coding DNA: TGTGCCAGCAGCACGGGTGACATTGCGGGACAGTTTAACTATGGCTACACCTTC.